This TCR beta chain was found in a study of cytomegalovirus exposure and HLA in healthy donors (dated by TCRdb to the late 2010s). In terms of the full investigation: An earlier analysis of approximately 640 of the donors reported about 290 Gb of sequence data and 120 million or so unique TCR beta sequences from about 179 million T cells. Class I and class II HLA loci were covered by the typing at four-digit resolution. The aim of the study was to test whether cataloging public T cell receptors could identify signatures of past pathogen exposure. Every repertoire in the discovery cohort had been generated on one and the same sequencing platform. Besides the first cohort of roughly 640 subjects, a separate validation cohort made up of 120 or so different subjects was used. Across about 370 genotyped donors of the cohort, an average of approximately 200,000 unique TCR beta nucleotide sequences per donor were sequenced, and roughly 20% of those sequences were non-productive. To predict cytomegalovirus infection status, the study brought together high-throughput TCR immunosequencing, statistical association of individual TCRs with disease status, and machine learning. Roughly 300 gigabases of sequencing data and approximately 84 million unique TCR sequences were included in an early release covering about 620 HLA-typed donors. A later analysis re-analyzed previously published TCR beta repertoires from hundreds of donors and added high-resolution HLA genotyping to study TCR occurrence patterns. A later genetic analysis took genome-wide SNP genotypes for about 55% of the roughly 700 donors and used that subset as a discovery cohort. Donor age, sex, ethnicity and CMV serostatus were compiled alongside the repertoire data. To decide whether each TCR beta V gene segment behaved as functional or pseudogenic, an earlier analysis of fewer than 750 of the donors relied on high-throughput TCR beta sequencing. The number of typed donors differed by locus: about 620-630 for A, B, C, DRB1 and DQB1; 500 to 550 for DQA1; 606 for DPA1; and approximately 450 for DPB1. Rather than drawing on any new phenotypic data, the later analysis identified candidate immune exposures from TCR beta sequences and the way those sequences occurred across donors. The genetic ancestry cluster associated with self-reported Caucasian donors included about 81% of the 300 to 400 genotyped donors. Roughly 5 DR-DQ haplotypes were handled as single units for association and clustering, since linkage in the cohort was strong. The study used immunosequencing to profile the T cell repertoires of about 670 subjects and linked those repertoires to cytomegalovirus serostatus. The research as a whole found: In a later analysis, most CMV-associated TCR beta chains were found to appear HLA-restricted, with HLA associations seemingly driven largely by CMV exposure. Immune exposure information for the cohort was limited to CMV serostatus. According to a later analysis, parvovirus B19, influenza, CMV and Epstein-Barr virus appeared linked to several top co-occurrence clusters. According to a later genetic analysis, donors in an Asian-associated ancestry cluster had fewer N-insertions in productive TCRs than the approximately 670-donor mean. Most TCR sequences were observed very rarely across donors, whereas some public TCRs were present in many individuals. Compared with equally common non-associated chains, HLA-associated TCR beta chains in a later analysis were more clonally expanded and had lower generation probabilities. According to a later analysis, TCR association rates differed among HLA loci, with DRB1 alleles showing the most associated TCRs and HLA-C alleles showing the fewest. A total of fewer than 200 TCR beta chains were listed by the study as associated with cytomegalovirus. Only TCR beta chains were sequenced in this cohort, and the absence of alpha or paired-chain data limited detectable features. Correlated functional status among segregating V segments might reflect linkage disequilibrium, but an unknown experimental factor could not be ruled out. The authors suggested that the approach could potentially be generalized to other disease states and immunological phenotypes. Because HLA typing was missing for some donors at each locus, association tests included only the typed subset. A further reported finding was that TCR beta sequences accurately predicted the HLA-A and HLA-B alleles for most subjects in the first cohort. Roughly 17 rarely observed V segments, including chromosome 9 orphons, were excluded from the earlier analysis of about 610 of the donors because counts were too low. In vitro tests confirmed that a few of the cytomegalovirus-associated TCR beta chains recognize cytomegalovirus antigens. Specific HLA alleles were associated with 15,000 to 20,000 TCR beta sequences at a false discovery rate of 0.05 in a later analysis. When HLA alleles, especially DR and DQ, strongly co-occurred, attributing TCR associations to individual alleles was difficult. The presence/absence analyses assumed that sequencing depth was roughly uniform across donors, and that assumption may not be true. In an earlier analysis of 587 of the donors, most TCR beta V segments appeared in productive rearrangements about 90% or about 30% of the time, broadly matching IMGT annotations. Some IMGT-functional V segments, including TRBV6-2 and TRBV6-3, could not be told apart with the 87-base-pair reads, so those segments were excluded. V-gene and J-gene trimming of TCR beta chains was associated with a missense DCLRE1C variant in a later genetic analysis, and the association was replicated in an independent cohort. A cluster of highly shared sequence variants was judged likely to be a technical artifact of the sequencing pipeline. The classifier was reported to diagnose cytomegalovirus status with high specificity and sensitivity in both the original cohort and the validation cohort.

As regards this clone: This receptor's antigen is unknown. No per-base quality is available; no much larger clone lies one base away.

The library was obtained by the immunoSEQ multiplex PCR assay. For the multiplex PCR, a mixture combining 60 forward primers for TCR Vbeta segments and 13 reverse primers for TCR Jbeta segments was used. The CDR3 region of rearranged TCR beta genes was amplified from genomic DNA by a multiplex PCR assay. On the Illumina HiSeq System, the amplified TCR beta libraries were sequenced as 87-base-pair reads. The original pipeline was this. A later analysis tallied tens of millions of unique TCR beta chains across the 666 repertoires, and about 12 million of those chains were shared by two or more donors. A nearest-neighbor algorithm error-corrected the raw reads and collapsed the reads into unique sequences, merging closely related sequences to remove PCR and sequencing errors. CDR3 sequences were aligned to IMGT reference sequences to assign V, D and J gene segments. For a sequence to be retained, a match of at least six nucleotides was required to both a V gene segment and a J gene segment. A rearrangement was called productive if the CDR3 had no stop codons and remained in frame with V and J, and every other rearrangement was called non-productive. CDR3 was defined by IMGT convention, running from the second conserved V-encoded cysteine to the conserved J-encoded phenylalanine. In an earlier analysis of more than 550 of the donors, sequences lacking an unambiguous match to a single V gene segment were excluded. In an earlier analysis of several hundred of the donors, V segments were called functional above 56.7% productive rearrangements and were called segregating when the between-donor standard deviation exceeded 5%. A statistical classification framework was developed to diagnose cytomegalovirus status using the catalog of TCR beta chain sequences. In a later analysis, TCR nucleotide sequences were compared against IMGT/GENE-DB human TR gene sequences so that V and J genes could be assigned. A later analysis assigned CDR3 sequences and most-parsimonious VDJ recombination scenarios with the TCRdist pipeline. In a later analysis, each TCR beta chain was defined by its CDR3 amino acid sequence together with its V-gene family, and reads lacking a unique V-gene family were excluded. In a later analysis, fewer than 600 highly shared, low-generation-probability nucleotide sequences were removed to address suspected cross-contamination and a sequencing artifact. In a later analysis, a clonal expansion index for each public chain was calculated from normalized within-repertoire ranks of inferred template counts. A later analysis computed generation probabilities with a VDJ recombination model fitted to out-of-frame rearrangements, and checked the results against IGoR. In a later analysis, hypergeometric tests were used to score TCR-TCR, TCR-HLA and TCR-CMV co-occurrence, with a repertoire-size bias correction applied to TCR pairs. In a later analysis, false discovery rates were estimated by permuting HLA or CMV assignments 20 times. A later analysis grouped co-occurring TCRs with DBSCAN, adding TCRdist sequence similarity when clustering within HLA-allele-positive subsets. For co-occurrence clustering, repertoires with fewer than 30,000 or more than 120,000 public chains were excluded, along with a handful of repertoires with anomalous nucleotide sharing. TCRdb carries this immuneACCESS record with in-frame sequences only. Its versions omit some clonotypes, under half of them owing to an unresolved V gene in the studies checked, with the rest unexplained. The D gene and trimming were derived from the DNA, and the V and J assignments and clone size from that table. This sample holds about 170,000 clones; roughly 78% were observed only once. Approximately 7.1% of the sample lies in the top ten.

The CDR3 covers 14 residues, taking in both the cysteine and the phenylalanine. The kept DNA is CDR3 alone, 42 bases in frame from the first base. For this chain, trimming is 3 bases at the V end and 2 bases at the J end, and the number of junction bases without a gene match is 3. The germline V gene encodes CDR1 SQVTM and CDR2 ANQGSEA. The cohort was made up of about 610 healthy bone marrow donors. Cohort members were all nominally healthy when sampled, although unrecorded immune exposures were likely present. The donor was CMV seropositive and was included in the group of around 300 seropositive cohort members. Every donor gave a peripheral blood sample, and the peripheral blood mononuclear cells from that sample were used for TCR beta sequencing. The Qiagen DNeasy Blood Extraction Kit was used to extract genomic DNA from the blood cell samples.

This clonotype originated in a man aged 35-49 years in good health and CMV-seropositive. The sample comprised PBMCs. Here the chain combines TRBV29-1 and TRBJ1-5, with 8 bases aligning to TRBD1. The sequenced DNA is TGCAGCGTTGATACAGGGGGAGGCAATCAGCCCCAGCATTTT. The encoded protein is CSVDTGGGNQPQHF.